This T cell receptor (beta chain) was profiled in a study of OX40 agonist ivuxolimab in advanced cancers. The data were produced by immunoSEQ multiplex PCR, yet TCRdb's version contains in-frame clones alone and is incomplete. This table has 30,000 to 45,000 clones, about 94% appearing once. The germline V gene encodes CDR1 SNHLY and CDR2 FYNNEI. V was pared by 3 bases and J by 8 bases, with 11 bases between. The CDR3 runs 13 residues. This sequence joins TRBV2 and TRBJ2-1, with D unclear. Specimen: CD4+ or CD8+ T cells sorted from blood, collected in a trial of the OX40 agonist ivuxolimab. The sequence was obtained from an adult with an advanced solid tumor such as melanoma, head and neck, liver or kidney cancer. CDR3 region: CASSDKRTDEQFF. Written as DNA, the CDR3 is TGTGCCAGCAGTGATAAACGTACGGATGAGCAGTTCTTC.